This T cell receptor (beta chain) was recorded in a study of T-cell reconstitution after alpha-beta-depleted transplantation in children. Study outcomes and limitations: Surviving recipient T cells and intrathymic progenitors accounted for some patients' high TCRbeta diversity at day 60. Newly produced T cells mostly provided counts and TCRbeta diversity after one year, as hyperexpanded clones declined. The study reportedly traced alpha-beta T cells about two months after transplant to several hundred expanded graft clones.

In its sample, this clonotype was seen a few times. As yet, its antigen is unknown. Researchers prepared the TCRbeta library using unique molecular identifiers, the study reports. A single record per CDR3 protein comes from TCRdb applying MiXCR to the PCR reads. Of around 60,000 distinct CDR3 sequences detected, 40% to 55% appear once; the ten largest clones hold roughly 98%. The CDR3 length is 14 residues. V dropped 6 bases and J dropped 4; count of bases not matched to a gene: 6. Material: PBMCs, mostly from graft donor cells, obtained 360 days after TCRalphabeta/CD19-depleted stem cell transplant. The rearrangement joins TRBV12-3 or TRBV12-4 to TRBJ1-1; 9 bases line up with TRBD1. This TCR was recovered from a male patient aged 10 to 17 who had a stem cell transplant for acute lymphoblastic leukemia, so the T cells may come from the graft donor. CDR3 DNA sequence: TGTGCCAGCAGACCCCACAGGGGGCTCACTGAAGCTTTCTTT. The encoded protein is CASRPHRGLTEAFF.